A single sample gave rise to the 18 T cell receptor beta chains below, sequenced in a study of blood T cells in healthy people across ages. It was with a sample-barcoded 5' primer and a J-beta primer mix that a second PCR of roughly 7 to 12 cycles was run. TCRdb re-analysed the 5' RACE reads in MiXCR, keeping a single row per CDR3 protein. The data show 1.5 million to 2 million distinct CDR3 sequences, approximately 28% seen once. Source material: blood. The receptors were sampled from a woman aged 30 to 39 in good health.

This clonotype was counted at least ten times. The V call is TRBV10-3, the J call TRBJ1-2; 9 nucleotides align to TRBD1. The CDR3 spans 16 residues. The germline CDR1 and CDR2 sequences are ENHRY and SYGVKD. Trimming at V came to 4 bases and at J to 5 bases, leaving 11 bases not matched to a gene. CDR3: CAISAGDRERAYGYTF. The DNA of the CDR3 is TGTGCCATCAGTGCTGGGGACAGGGAAAGGGCTTATGGCTACACCTTC.

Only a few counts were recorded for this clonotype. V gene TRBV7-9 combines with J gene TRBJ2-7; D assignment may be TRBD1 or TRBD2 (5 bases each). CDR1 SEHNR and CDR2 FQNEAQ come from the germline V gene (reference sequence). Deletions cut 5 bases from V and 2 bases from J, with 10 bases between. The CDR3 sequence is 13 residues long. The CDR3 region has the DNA TGTGCCAGCAGCGTGGGACGGACCTACGAGCAGTACTTC. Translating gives CASSVGRTYEQYF.

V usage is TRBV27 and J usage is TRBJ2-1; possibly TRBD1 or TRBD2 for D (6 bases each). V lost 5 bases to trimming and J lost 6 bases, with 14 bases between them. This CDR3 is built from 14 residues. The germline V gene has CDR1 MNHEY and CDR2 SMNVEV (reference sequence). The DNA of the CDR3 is TGTGCCAGCAGTAGTCTACGGGGGCGCAATGAGCAGTTCTTC. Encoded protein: CASSSLRGRNEQFF.

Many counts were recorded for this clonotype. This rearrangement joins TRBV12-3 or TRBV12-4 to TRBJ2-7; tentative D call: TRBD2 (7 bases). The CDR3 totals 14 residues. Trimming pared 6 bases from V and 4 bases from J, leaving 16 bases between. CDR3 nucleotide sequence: TGTGCCAGCAGCTCGGGGGGCAGGTCTTACGAGCAGTACTTC. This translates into CASSSGGRSYEQYF.

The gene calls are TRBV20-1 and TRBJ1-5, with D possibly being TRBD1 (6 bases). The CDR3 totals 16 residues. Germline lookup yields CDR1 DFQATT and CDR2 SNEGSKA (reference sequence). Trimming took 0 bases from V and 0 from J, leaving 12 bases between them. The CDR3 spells CSARERGRNSNQPQHF. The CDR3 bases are TGCAGTGCTAGAGAGAGGGGGAGAAATAGCAATCAGCCCCAGCATTTT.

The CDR3 region has the DNA TGTGCCAGCAACTCAGGGGGCGATAATGAAGCTTTCTTT. It specifies CASNSGGDNEAFF. V and J are TRBV18 and TRBJ1-1; 8 bases are shared with TRBD1. Germline V gene lookup returns CDR1 KGHSH and CDR2 LQKENI. The CDR3 runs to 13 residues. V dropped 8 bases and J dropped 7; count of bases not matched to a gene: 9.

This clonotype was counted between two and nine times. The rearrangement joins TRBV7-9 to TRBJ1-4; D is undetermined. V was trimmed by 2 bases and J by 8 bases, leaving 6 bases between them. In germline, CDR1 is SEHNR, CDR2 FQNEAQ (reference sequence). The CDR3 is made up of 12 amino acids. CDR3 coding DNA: TGTGCCAGCAGCTTACAGAACGAAAAACTGTTTTTT. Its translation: CASSLQNEKLFF.

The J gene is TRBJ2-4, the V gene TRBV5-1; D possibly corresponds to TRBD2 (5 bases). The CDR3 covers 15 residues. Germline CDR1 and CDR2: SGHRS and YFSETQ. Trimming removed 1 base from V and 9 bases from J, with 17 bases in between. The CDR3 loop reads CASSLSAEAQSIQYF. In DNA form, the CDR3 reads TGCGCCAGCAGCTTGTCGGCGGAGGCCCAAAGCATTCAGTACTTC.

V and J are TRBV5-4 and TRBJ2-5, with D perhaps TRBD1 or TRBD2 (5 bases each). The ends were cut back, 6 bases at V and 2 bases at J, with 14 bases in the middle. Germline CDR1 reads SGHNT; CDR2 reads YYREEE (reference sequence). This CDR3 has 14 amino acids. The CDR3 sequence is CASKGRRSQETQYF. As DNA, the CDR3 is TGTGCCAGCAAGGGACGGCGGAGTCAAGAGACCCAGTACTTC.

The CDR3 region is CNPEPGLGDYEQYF. The CDR3 region has the DNA TGCAACCCCGAACCGGGACTAGGCGACTACGAGCAGTACTTC. V usage is TRBV29-1 and J usage is TRBJ2-7, with 8 bases identical to TRBD2. CDR1 and CDR2 from the germline V gene are SQVTM and ANQGSEA. The CDR3 is made up of 14 amino acids.

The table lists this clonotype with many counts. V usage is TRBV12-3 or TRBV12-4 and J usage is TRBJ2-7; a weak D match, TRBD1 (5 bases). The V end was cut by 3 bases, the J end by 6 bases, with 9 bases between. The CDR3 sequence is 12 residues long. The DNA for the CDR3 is TGTGCCAGCAGTTTTTGGGGCGGCGAGCAGTACTTC. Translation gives CASSFWGGEQYF.

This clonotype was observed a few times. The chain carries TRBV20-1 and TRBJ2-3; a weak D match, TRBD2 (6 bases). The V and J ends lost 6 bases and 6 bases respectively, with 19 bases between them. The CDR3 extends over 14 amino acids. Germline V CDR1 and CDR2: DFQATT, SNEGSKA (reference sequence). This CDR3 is CSAEGPGTTDTQYF. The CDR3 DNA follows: TGCAGTGCGGAGGGCCCCGGGACCACCGATACGCAGTATTTT.

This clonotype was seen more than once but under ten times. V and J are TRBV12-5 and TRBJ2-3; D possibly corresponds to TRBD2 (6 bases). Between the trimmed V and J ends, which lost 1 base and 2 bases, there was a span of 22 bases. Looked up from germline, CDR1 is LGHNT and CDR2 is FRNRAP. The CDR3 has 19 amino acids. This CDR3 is CASGLANPGGGTPTDTQYF. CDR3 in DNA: TGTGCTAGTGGTTTGGCCAACCCCGGTGGGGGGACCCCCACAGATACGCAGTATTTT.

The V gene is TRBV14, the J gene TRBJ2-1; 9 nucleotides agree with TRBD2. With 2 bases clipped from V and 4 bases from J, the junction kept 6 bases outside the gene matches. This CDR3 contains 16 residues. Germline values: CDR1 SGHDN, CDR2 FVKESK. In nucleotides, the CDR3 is TGTGCCAGCAGCCAATTACTAGCGGGCCGGTACAATGAGCAGTTCTTC. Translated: CASSQLLAGRYNEQFF.

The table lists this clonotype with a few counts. Here the CDR3 DNA reads TGCAGTGCTAGCCTCGCCCCCGGGGCGCCGTCGCGGGACCATGAGCAGTTCTTC. This codes for CSASLAPGAPSRDHEQFF. The V gene is TRBV20-1, the J gene TRBJ2-1; tentatively, D is TRBD2 (6 bases). The CDR3 is 18 amino acids. Germline CDR1 reads DFQATT; CDR2 reads SNEGSKA (reference sequence). V dropped 3 bases and J dropped 8 bases, with 29 bases sitting between them.

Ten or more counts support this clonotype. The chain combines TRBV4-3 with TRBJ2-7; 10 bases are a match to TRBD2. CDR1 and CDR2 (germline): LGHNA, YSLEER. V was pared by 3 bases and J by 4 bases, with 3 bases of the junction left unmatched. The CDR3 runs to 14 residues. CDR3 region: CASSHRTSGYEQYF. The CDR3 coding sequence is TGCGCCAGCAGCCATCGGACTAGCGGATACGAGCAGTACTTC.

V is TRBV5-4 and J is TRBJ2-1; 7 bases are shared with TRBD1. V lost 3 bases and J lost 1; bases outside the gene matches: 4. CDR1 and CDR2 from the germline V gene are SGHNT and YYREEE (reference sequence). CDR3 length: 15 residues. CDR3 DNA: TGTGCCAGCAGCTCTGCACAGGGGTCCTACAATGAGCAGTTCTTC. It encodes CASSSAQGSYNEQFF. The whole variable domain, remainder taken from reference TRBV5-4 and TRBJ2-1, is ETGVTQSPTHLIKTRGQQVTLRCSSQSGHNTVSWYQQALGQGPQFIFQYYREEENGRGNFPPRFSGLQFPNYSSELNVNALELDDSALYLCASSSAQGSYNEQFFGPGTRLTVL.

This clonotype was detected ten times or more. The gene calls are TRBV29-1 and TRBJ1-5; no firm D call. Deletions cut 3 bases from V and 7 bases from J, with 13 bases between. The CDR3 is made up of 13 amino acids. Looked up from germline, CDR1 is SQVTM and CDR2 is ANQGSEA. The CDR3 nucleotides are TGCAGCGTTGAGCCCTCCCCCGGCCAGCCCCAGCATTTT. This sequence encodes CSVEPSPGQPQHF.